The clone carrying this T cell receptor (beta chain) occurred many times. Its matching antigen is unknown. This record belongs to a study of T cells in Graves' hyperthyroidism and ophthalmopathy. Study results and limitations: Ophthalmopathy was distinguished from stable hyperthyroidism by 13 V-J signatures.

Amplified TCR beta CDR3 regions came from RNA transcripts. TCR CDR3 underwent first-round RT-PCR with the HTBI primer set. TCRdb re-derived calls from the multiplex PCR reads in MiXCR, one entry per CDR3 protein. Altogether about 300,000 distinct CDR3 sequences are present, roughly 15% being singletons, with the ten largest covering approximately 7.9%. J was trimmed by 1 base and V by 8 bases; bases with no gene match: 11. Germline V gives CDR1 DFQATT, CDR2 SNEGSKA (reference sequence). CDR3 length: 15 amino acids. The sequence was collected from a woman between 40 and 50 years old with Graves' hyperthyroidism. The J gene is TRBJ2-1, the V gene TRBV20-1; 7 bases fit TRBD2. The sample taken for sequencing was blood. The chain's CDR3 is CSTGGTGGSYNEQFF. The CDR3 nucleotides are TGCAGTACCGGGGGGACGGGAGGATCCTACAATGAGCAGTTCTTC.